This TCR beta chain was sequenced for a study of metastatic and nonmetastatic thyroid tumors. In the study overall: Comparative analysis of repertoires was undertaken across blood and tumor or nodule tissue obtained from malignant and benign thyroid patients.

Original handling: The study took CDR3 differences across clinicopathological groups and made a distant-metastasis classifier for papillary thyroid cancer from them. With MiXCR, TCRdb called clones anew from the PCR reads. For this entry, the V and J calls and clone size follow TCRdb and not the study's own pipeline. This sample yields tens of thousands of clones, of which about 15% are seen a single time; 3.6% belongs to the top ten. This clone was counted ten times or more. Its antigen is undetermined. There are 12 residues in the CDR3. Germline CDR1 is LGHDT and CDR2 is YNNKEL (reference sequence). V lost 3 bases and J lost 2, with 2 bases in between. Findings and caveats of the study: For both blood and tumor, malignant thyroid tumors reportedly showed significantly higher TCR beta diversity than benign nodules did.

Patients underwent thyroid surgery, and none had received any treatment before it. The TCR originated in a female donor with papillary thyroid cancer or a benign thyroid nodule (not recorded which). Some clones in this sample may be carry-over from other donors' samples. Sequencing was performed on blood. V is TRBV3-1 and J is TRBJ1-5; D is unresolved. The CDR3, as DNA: TGTGCCAGCAGCCAGGGCAATCAGCCCCAGCATTTT. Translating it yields CASSQGNQPQHF. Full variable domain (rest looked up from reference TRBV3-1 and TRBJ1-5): DTAVSQTPKYLVTQMGNDKSIKCEQNLGHDTMYWYKQDSKKFLKIMFSYNNKELIINETVPNRFSPKSPDKAHLNLHINSLELGDSAVYFCASSQGNQPQHFGDGTRLSIL.